The 32 T cell receptor beta chains in this list originate from one sample, sequenced in a study of shared T cell receptors in the human thymus. The method was immunoSEQ multiplex PCR; TCRdb's version includes in-frame clones alone and lacks a portion of them. The sample has almost 550,000 clones, around 78% seen once. These data are also associated with another study on human thymus T cells.

The sequencing input was thymocytes. The receptors were sampled from a boy under two years old with a congenital heart defect.

The chain combines TRBV11-2 with TRBJ2-3; D may be TRBD2 (6 bases). V lost 4 bases and J 2 bases, leaving 10 bases between the germline ends. The CDR3 has 14 residues. Per germline, CDR1 SGHAT and CDR2 FQNNGV. CDR3 protein: CASSSGGFTDTQYF. The CDR3 DNA sequence: TGTGCCAGCAGCTCCGGGGGTTTCACAGATACGCAGTATTTT.

V and J are TRBV5-4 and TRBJ1-3; D not certain. V lost 2 bases to trimming and J lost 0 bases, with 12 bases between them. The CDR3 sequence is 16 residues long. CDR1 is SGHNT and CDR2 is YYREEE in the germline V gene (reference sequence). CDR3 nucleotide sequence: TGTGCCAGCAGCTTTGGGAGCTTGGGCTCTGGAAACACCATATATTTT. Translating gives CASSFGSLGSGNTIYF.

This chain links TRBV9 with TRBJ1-3; D perhaps matches TRBD1 (5 bases). V was shortened by 2 bases and J by 4 bases, with 16 bases between the two germline ends. Germline assignment: CDR1 SGDLS and CDR2 YYNGEE. There are 16 residues in the CDR3. CDR3 DNA: TGTGCCAGCAGCGTTGGGACTCCCTCGCCCGGAAACACCATATATTTT. It is translated as CASSVGTPSPGNTIYF.

This sequence joins TRBV13 and TRBJ1-2; a weak D match, TRBD1 (5 bases). The germline CDR1 and CDR2 sequences are PRHDT and FYEKMQ (reference sequence). V lost 4 bases to trimming and J lost 8 bases, with 8 bases between them. The CDR3 runs 11 residues. The CDR3 region is CASSSRGGYTF. The CDR3 bases are TGTGCCAGCAGCTCACGGGGGGGCTACACCTTC.

The chain recombines TRBV10-3 with TRBJ1-2; 7 bases are a match to TRBD1. The CDR3 sequence is 17 residues long. Germline loops: CDR1 ENHRY, CDR2 SYGVKD. Unmatched junction bases numbered 14, after V lost 5 bases and J lost 2 bases. CDR3 coding DNA: TGTGCCATCAGTCGCCTGCACCCCGGGACAGACAACTATGGCTACACCTTC. Translated: CAISRLHPGTDNYGYTF.

The CDR3 DNA is TGTGCCAGCAGTTGGGGTATTGGGACAGGGAGGAGCAATCAGCCCCAGCATTTT. This encodes CASSWGIGTGRSNQPQHF. V and J are TRBV28 and TRBJ1-5, with 9 bases that match TRBD1. Germline lookup yields CDR1 MDHEN and CDR2 SYDVKM. The CDR3 has 18 amino acids. V gave up 4 bases and J gave up 1 base; unmatched junction bases: 11.

This chain joins TRBV7-2 and TRBJ2-1, with D maybe TRBD2 (5 bases). Per the germline V gene, CDR1 is SGHTA and CDR2 is FQGNSA. The CDR3 totals 16 residues. With 6 bases removed from V and 0 bases from J, the gap between germline ends came to 15 bases. CDR3 sequence (DNA): TGTGCCAGCAGGCTAGCAACGGGGAGCTCCTACAATGAGCAGTTCTTC. Translation gives CASRLATGSSYNEQFF.

The V call is TRBV14, the J call TRBJ2-3, with TRBD2 matching over 9 bases. Germline CDR1 is SGHDN and CDR2 is FVKESK. The CDR3 has 15 amino acids. With 3 bases clipped from V and 5 bases from J, the junction kept 6 bases outside the gene matches. The CDR3 DNA sequence: TGTGCCAGCAGCCATAGCGGGAGCAAGGAAGATACGCAGTATTTT. As protein: CASSHSGSKEDTQYF.

V is TRBV30 and J is TRBJ1-1; D possibly corresponds to TRBD1 (6 bases). Germline V gene sequence: CDR1 GTSNPN, CDR2 SVGIG (reference sequence). The germline V and J ends were trimmed by 0 bases and 6 bases, with 14 bases remaining between them. The CDR3 runs to 14 residues. CDR3 protein: CAWSVPQGMAEAFF. The CDR3 DNA is TGTGCCTGGAGTGTACCTCAGGGGATGGCTGAAGCTTTCTTT.

CDR3 bases: TGTGCCTGGAGTCCGCTCGGGCGGGGGGACACTGAAGCTTTCTTT. This codes for CAWSPLGRGDTEAFF. The rearrangement uses TRBV30 and TRBJ1-1, with D possibly matching TRBD1 (5 bases). Germline V gives CDR1 GTSNPN, CDR2 SVGIG (reference sequence). V was trimmed by 2 bases and J by 3 bases, leaving 16 bases between them. The CDR3 runs to 15 residues.

This chain links TRBV13 with TRBJ1-4, with D unclear. V dropped 2 bases and J dropped 7 bases, with 14 bases sitting between them. This CDR3 has 15 residues. Germline V gene lookup returns CDR1 PRHDT and CDR2 FYEKMQ (reference sequence). The CDR3 nucleotides read TGTGCCAGCAGCTTAAGAACCGGGTTGGGTGAAAAACTGTTTTTT. Translated: CASSLRTGLGEKLFF.

Only a few counts were recorded for this clone. V gene TRBV7-8 combines with J gene TRBJ2-5; D not resolved. There are 14 residues in the CDR3. Between the trimmed V and J ends, which lost 1 base and 1 base, there was a span of 7 bases. CDR1 is SGHVS, CDR2 FQNEAQ, per germline. CDR3 loop: CASSLVDFQETQYF. CDR3 nucleotide sequence: TGTGCCAGCAGCTTAGTTGACTTCCAAGAGACCCAGTACTTC.

The V and J genes are TRBV27 and TRBJ1-4; possible D gene TRBD1, 6 bases. CDR1 is MNHEY and CDR2 is SMNVEV in the germline V gene (reference sequence). The CDR3 runs 15 residues. Trimming took off 6 bases at V and 3 bases at J, with 14 bases between the two ends. The CDR3 is CASSCRDTPNEKLFF. The CDR3 DNA reads as TGTGCCAGCAGCTGCCGGGACACCCCTAATGAAAAACTGTTTTTT.

The V call is TRBV25-1, the J call TRBJ1-4; the D gene is possibly TRBD1 (5 bases). The CDR3 consists of 16 residues. Germline-derived CDR1 and CDR2 are MGHDK and SYGVNS. V lost 6 bases and J lost 3, with 17 bases in between. The CDR3 nucleotides read TGTGCCAGCAGCACAAATCAGGGACTAGCTAATGAAAAACTGTTTTTT. It encodes CASSTNQGLANEKLFF.

This clone was found a few times. Written as DNA, the CDR3 is TGTGCCAGCAGCCGCCGGGGGAGCGGGCCCTCTGGGGCCAACGTCCTGACTTTC. Protein sequence: CASSRRGSGPSGANVLTF. The V and J genes are TRBV4-2 and TRBJ2-6; possibly TRBD2 for D (6 bases). Germline V gene sequence: CDR1 LGHNA, CDR2 YNFKEQ. The length of the CDR3 is 18 residues. The V and J ends lost 4 bases and 0 bases respectively, with 16 bases between them.

This sequence joins TRBV6-8 and TRBJ1-3, with D possibly being TRBD1 (6 bases). CDR3 length: 17 residues. Per the germline V gene, CDR1 is MNHGY and CDR2 is SAAAGT. Deletions cut 5 bases from V and 0 bases from J, with 17 bases between. The CDR3 DNA is TGTGCCAGCAGTCCCGTCCGGGGACACGACTCTGGAAACACCATATATTTT. Protein sequence: CASSPVRGHDSGNTIYF.

The V call is TRBV27, the J call TRBJ2-2, with 9 bases identical to TRBD2. From germline, CDR1 is MNHEY and CDR2 SMNVEV (reference sequence). The CDR3 covers 19 residues. J was trimmed by 3 bases and V by 2 bases; bases with no gene match: 13. The CDR3, as DNA: TGTGCCAGCAGTTTAACCATCTGGGCGGGAGGGCCCCACACCGGGGAGCTGTTTTTT. This codes for CASSLTIWAGGPHTGELFF.

The chain uses TRBV7-2 and TRBJ2-7; 8 nucleotides match TRBD2. The ends lost 4 bases at V and 6 bases at J; junction bases unmatched: 8. The CDR3 length is 14 residues. Germline CDR1 SGHTA, CDR2 FQGNSA. CDR3 protein: CASSYAGGGGEQYF. The CDR3 DNA is TGTGCCAGCAGCTATGCGGGGGGAGGAGGCGAGCAGTACTTC.

The chain carries TRBV5-1 and TRBJ2-7; TRBD2 matches 7 bases. Unmatched junction bases numbered 10, after V lost 1 base and J lost 6 bases. Germline V gives CDR1 SGHRS, CDR2 YFSETQ. The CDR3 runs to 15 residues. This CDR3 reads CASSLPQSGTCEQYF. CDR3 nucleotides: TGCGCCAGCAGCTTGCCACAGAGCGGGACCTGCGAGCAGTACTTC.

As to this clone: Its ends do not fully match the called genes, so a read error is possible. The V and J genes are TRBV5-4 and TRBJ2-2; 8 bases fit TRBD2. This CDR3 is built from 16 residues. The germline V gene encodes CDR1 SGHNT and CDR2 YYREEE (reference sequence). The CDR3 sequence: CASNLLSGRNIGELFF. Written as DNA, the CDR3 is TGTGCCAGCAATCTTTTAAGCGGGAGAAACATCGGGGAGCTGTTTTTT.

The chain links TRBV12-5 to TRBJ1-4; TRBD1 matches at 8 bases. The germline V gene has CDR1 LGHNT and CDR2 FRNRAP. This CDR3 is built from 15 residues. The V segment lost 6 bases and the J segment 7 bases; nucleotides outside the gene matches: 10. The CDR3 reads CASGLGQGVGEKLFF. The CDR3 coding sequence is TGTGCTAGTGGCCTAGGACAGGGCGTGGGTGAAAAACTGTTTTTT.

The chain uses TRBV25-1 and TRBJ2-3; 11 positions match TRBD2. The germline V gene has CDR1 MGHDK and CDR2 SYGVNS. The V gene end was trimmed by 8 bases and the J gene end by 1 base; junction bases not matched to a gene: 8. The CDR3 is made up of 16 amino acids. The CDR3 DNA reads as TGTGCCAGCTCACCCACTAGCGGGAGACGCACAGATACGCAGTATTTT. Translating it yields CASSPTSGRRTDTQYF.

This chain connects TRBV2 to TRBJ2-1; 8 positions agree with TRBD1. CDR3 length: 15 residues. V lost 5 bases, J lost 8 bases, and 11 bases stayed unmatched. The germline CDR1 and CDR2 sequences are SNHLY and FYNNEI. This CDR3 reads CASSSRDRRYYEQFF. As DNA, the CDR3 is TGTGCCAGCAGTTCCCGGGACAGGAGGTACTATGAGCAGTTCTTC.

The chain has TRBV4-1 and TRBJ1-5; the match to TRBD1 covers 8 bases. The V gene's germline CDR1 is MGHRA and CDR2 YSYEKL. CDR3 size: 16 residues. The junction had 6 bases not matched to a gene; V was cut back by 0 bases and J by 5 bases. CDR3 in DNA: TGCGCCAGCAGCCAAGAGTCCCGGGACAGGCATCAGCCCCAGCATTTT. This gives the protein CASSQESRDRHQPQHF.

This clone was counted a few times. The chain is built from TRBV7-8 and TRBJ1-2; TRBD1 agrees at 9 bases. CDR1 and CDR2 (germline): SGHVS, FQNEAQ. The CDR3 covers 14 residues. J gave up 8 bases and V 5 bases, and 9 bases lay outside the gene matches. CDR3 sequence reads: CASSTGGAELGYTF. CDR3 DNA: TGTGCCAGCAGCACAGGGGGCGCGGAGTTAGGCTACACCTTC.

The chain combines TRBV4-3 with TRBJ2-2, with TRBD2 matching over 8 bases. This CDR3 spans 19 amino acids. From germline, CDR1 is LGHNA and CDR2 YSLEER. The trim removed 3 bases at V and 1 base at J, leaving 13 bases unmatched. The chain's CDR3 is CASSHRQAPSGRNTGELFF. CDR3 bases: TGCGCCAGCAGCCACCGGCAGGCCCCCAGCGGGAGGAACACCGGGGAGCTGTTTTTT.

This chain connects TRBV4-3 to TRBJ1-2, with TRBD1 matching 9 bases. Germline trimming cut 0 bases from V and 7 bases from J; bases unmatched to any gene: 9. The length of the CDR3 is 16 residues. Per germline, CDR1 LGHNA and CDR2 YSLEER. Here the CDR3 DNA reads TGCGCCAGCAGCCAAGATCCAATACAGGGGGCTTTTGGCTACACCTTC. Translating gives CASSQDPIQGAFGYTF.

V and J are TRBV5-1 and TRBJ1-4, with TRBD1 as a possible D gene (5 bases). This CDR3 is built from 15 residues. Trimming pared 1 base from V and 4 bases from J, leaving 11 bases between. The germline V gene has CDR1 SGHRS and CDR2 YFSETQ. CDR3 DNA: TGCGCCAGCAGCTTGTTTAAAGGGGTTAATGAAAAACTGTTTTTT. This translates into CASSLFKGVNEKLFF.

The chain recombines TRBV14 with TRBJ2-2; 7 bases agree with TRBD2. V lost 3 bases, J lost 0 bases, and 13 bases stayed unmatched. Germline V CDR1 and CDR2: SGHDN, FVKESK. The CDR3 is made up of 19 amino acids. DNA of the CDR3: TGTGCCAGCAGCCACCTCGGGCTAGCGGAGGTCGCGAACACCGGGGAGCTGTTTTTT. It yields the protein CASSHLGLAEVANTGELFF.

This sequence joins TRBV7-2 and TRBJ1-3, with a possible D match to TRBD1 (5 bases). CDR1 and CDR2 (germline): SGHTA, FQGNSA. V was shortened by 2 bases and J by 4 bases, with 12 bases between the two germline ends. The CDR3 contains 15 residues. CDR3 in DNA: TGTGCCAGCAGCTTATGGGCCAGGGAAGGAAACACCATATATTTT. The encoded protein is CASSLWAREGNTIYF.

V and J are TRBV28 and TRBJ1-2, with D maybe TRBD1 (6 bases). Germline V lookup: CDR1 MDHEN, CDR2 SYDVKM. CDR3 length: 14 residues. Trimming left V 5 bases short and J 7 bases short, with 17 bases between. CDR3 DNA: TGTGCCAGCAGTCCCGGACAGATAACCTTTGGCTACACCTTC. As protein: CASSPGQITFGYTF.

The rearrangement uses TRBV29-1 and TRBJ1-1, with a possible D match to TRBD1 (6 bases). V lost 2 bases, J lost 0 bases, and 22 bases lay in between. The germline CDR1 and CDR2 sequences are SQVTM and ANQGSEA. The CDR3 has 18 amino acids. The DNA for the CDR3 is TGCAGCGTTGAATTGGGAGAGGGGGAATCGAGGATGAACACTGAAGCTTTCTTT. Protein: CSVELGEGESRMNTEAFF.